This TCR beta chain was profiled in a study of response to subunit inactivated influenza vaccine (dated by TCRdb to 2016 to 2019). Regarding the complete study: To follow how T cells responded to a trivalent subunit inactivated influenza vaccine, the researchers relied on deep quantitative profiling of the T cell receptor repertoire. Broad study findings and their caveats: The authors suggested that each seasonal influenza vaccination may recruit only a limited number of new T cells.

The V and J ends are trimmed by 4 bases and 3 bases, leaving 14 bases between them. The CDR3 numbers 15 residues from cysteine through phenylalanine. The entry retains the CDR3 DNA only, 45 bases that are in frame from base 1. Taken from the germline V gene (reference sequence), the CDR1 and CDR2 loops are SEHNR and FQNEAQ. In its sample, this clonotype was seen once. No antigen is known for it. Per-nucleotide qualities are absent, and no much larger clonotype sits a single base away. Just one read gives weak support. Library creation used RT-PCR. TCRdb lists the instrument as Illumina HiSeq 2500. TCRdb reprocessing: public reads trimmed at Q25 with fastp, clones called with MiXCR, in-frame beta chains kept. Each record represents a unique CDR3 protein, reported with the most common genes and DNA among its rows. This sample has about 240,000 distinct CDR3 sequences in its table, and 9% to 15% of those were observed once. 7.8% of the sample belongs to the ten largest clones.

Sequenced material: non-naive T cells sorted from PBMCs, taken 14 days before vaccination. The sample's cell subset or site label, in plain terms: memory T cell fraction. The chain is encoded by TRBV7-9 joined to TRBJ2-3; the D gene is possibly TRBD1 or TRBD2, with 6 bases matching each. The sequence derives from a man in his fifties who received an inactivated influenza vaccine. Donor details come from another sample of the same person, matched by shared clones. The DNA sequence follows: TGTGCCAGCAGCTCCGACCAGGGGAGGACAGATACGCAGTATTTT. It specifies CASSSDQGRTDTQYF.